These 20 T cell receptor beta chains were sequenced from one sample in a study of blood T cell repertoires in COVID-19. Only in-frame clones appear in the TCRdb table, and some are missing; sequencing was by immunoSEQ multiplex PCR. The sample has around 200,000 clones; approximately 87% are singletons. The sample taken for sequencing was peripheral blood. The source of these receptors is a man younger than 35 with active or convalescent COVID-19.

The V gene is TRBV2, the J gene TRBJ1-3, with D maybe TRBD1 (5 bases). Trimming pared 8 bases from V and 9 bases from J, leaving 20 bases between. The CDR3 is made up of 14 amino acids. CDR1 and CDR2 from the germline V gene are SNHLY and FYNNEI. The CDR3 loop reads CASDLGPGVTTIYF. The CDR3 region has the DNA TGTGCCAGCGACCTGGGACCGGGGGTGACCACCATATATTTT.

This clone was counted a single time. The V and J genes are TRBV7-8 and TRBJ2-7; tentative D call: TRBD1 (5 bases). The CDR3 has 12 residues. The germline CDR1 and CDR2 sequences are SGHVS and FQNEAQ. V lost 5 bases and J lost 5, with 10 bases in between. This CDR3 reads CASSPRVHEQYV. The CDR3 nucleotides read TGTGCCAGCAGCCCCAGGGTCCACGAGCAGTACGTC.

This clone was seen a handful of times. The gene calls are TRBV5-6 and TRBJ2-1; D gene ambiguous. This CDR3 has 11 amino acids. Per germline, CDR1 SGHDT and CDR2 YYEEEE. Between the trimmed V and J ends, which lost 4 bases and 4 bases, there was a span of 3 bases. CDR3 in DNA: TGTGCCAGCAGCCTATACAATGAGCAGTTCTTC. This codes for CASSLYNEQFF.

The chain employs TRBV27 and TRBJ2-7; possible D gene TRBD2, 5 bases. Germline CDR1 and CDR2: MNHEY and SMNVEV (reference sequence). The CDR3 has 14 residues. V dropped 3 bases and J dropped 2 bases, with 11 bases sitting between them. For the CDR3, the DNA is TGTGCCAGCAGTTTGAAGGGAGCACCCTACGAGCAGTACGTC. As protein: CASSLKGAPYEQYV.

The chain combines TRBV6-2 or TRBV6-3 with TRBJ2-7; 12 positions agree with TRBD2. V dropped 4 bases and J dropped 7; count of bases not matched to a gene: 8. This CDR3 is built from 15 residues. Germline assignment: CDR1 MNHEY and CDR2 SVGEGT. CDR3 residues: CASSFSTSGSLEQYF. The CDR3 region has the DNA TGTGCCAGCAGTTTCTCGACTAGCGGGAGCCTAGAGCAGTACTTC.

The CDR3 is CASTSSGTYNEQFF. For the CDR3, the DNA is TGTGCCAGTACCTCTAGCGGGACCTACAATGAGCAGTTCTTC. The rearrangement joins TRBV19 to TRBJ2-1; 9 bases align to TRBD2. The CDR3 contains 14 residues. The J segment lost 2 bases and the V segment lost 7 bases, leaving 3 bases of the junction unmatched. CDR1 LNHDA and CDR2 SQIVND come from the germline V gene (reference sequence).

V is TRBV19 and J is TRBJ2-3; D might be TRBD2 (6 bases). The CDR3 contains 15 residues. Deletions cut 7 bases from V and 2 bases from J, with 16 bases between. The V gene's germline CDR1 is LNHDA and CDR2 SQIVND (reference sequence). CDR3 loop: CASKRSGLNTDTQYF. DNA for the CDR3: TGTGCCAGTAAGAGGTCGGGACTTAACACAGATACGCAGTATTTT.

The gene calls are TRBV28 and TRBJ1-4, with TRBD1 matching over 7 bases. CDR1 and CDR2 from the germline V gene are MDHEN and SYDVKM. The CDR3 has 12 residues. V was clipped by 7 bases and J by 5 bases; unmatched bases: 1. CDR3 nucleotide sequence: TGTGCCAGCATGGGACAGAATGAAAAACTGTTTTTT. Its translation: CASMGQNEKLFF. Complete variable domain (other parts from reference TRBV28 and TRBJ1-4): DVKVTQSSRYLVKRTGEKVFLECVQDMDHENMFWYRQDPGLGLRLIYFSYDVKMKEKGDIPEGYSVSREKKERFSLILESASTNQTSMYLCASMGQNEKLFFGSGTQLSVL.

As for this clone: The germline gene is not matched at one end of the junction; a read error may be the cause. The chain has TRBV24-1 and TRBJ1-1; no clear D gene. CDR1 is KGHDR, CDR2 SFDVKD, per germline. The CDR3 has 15 residues. The CDR3 bases are TGTGCCACCCGTGATTCATGGGAGGGGAACACTGAAGCTTTCTTT. Its protein is CATRDSWEGNTEAFF.

The genes are TRBV12-3 or TRBV12-4 and TRBJ2-1; 9 bases fit TRBD1. The V and J ends lost 10 bases and 4 bases, in that order; junction bases with no gene match: 5. The CDR3 is 13 residues long. The CDR3 reads CAIHGQGYNEQFF. As DNA, the CDR3 is TGTGCCATCCATGGACAGGGGTACAATGAGCAGTTCTTC.

V usage is TRBV5-6 and J usage is TRBJ2-5; 7 nucleotides agree with TRBD2. Trimming took 0 bases from V and 1 from J; bases not matched to a gene: 3. Germline V lookup: CDR1 SGHDT, CDR2 YYEEEE. This CDR3 has 15 amino acids. The CDR3 DNA reads as TGTGCCAGCAGCTTGGTGGGGGGGACCCAAGAGACCCAGTACTTC. Its translation is CASSLVGGTQETQYF.

The chain uses TRBV19 and TRBJ1-6; D gene uncertain. Trimming removed 7 bases at V and 0 bases at J, with 7 bases between. The germline V gene encodes CDR1 LNHDA and CDR2 SQIVND (reference sequence). The CDR3 loop spans 14 amino acids. The chain's CDR3 is CASISSSYNSPLHF. As DNA, the CDR3 is TGTGCCAGTATCAGTTCCTCCTATAATTCACCCCTCCACTTT.

This clone was seen only once. The chain uses TRBV13 and TRBJ2-6, with 8 bases that match TRBD1. Per the germline V gene, CDR1 is PRHDT and CDR2 is FYEKMQ (reference sequence). This CDR3 comprises 17 residues. J gave up 1 base and V 6 bases, and 8 bases lay outside the gene matches. CDR3 in DNA: TGTGCCAGCAGGCGACAGGGGACTCGATCTGGGGCCAACGTCCTGACTTTC. Amino acid sequence: CASRRQGTRSGANVLTF.

This chain connects TRBV11-2 to TRBJ2-1; tentative D call: TRBD2 (6 bases). Trimming pared 1 base from V and 11 bases from J, leaving 9 bases between. Germline assignment: CDR1 SGHAT and CDR2 FQNNGV. The CDR3 spans 12 residues. Here the CDR3 reads CASSLVLAKQFF. For the CDR3, the DNA is TGTGCCAGCAGCTTAGTACTAGCCAAGCAGTTCTTC.

The rearrangement links TRBV7-2 to TRBJ1-2; a weak D match, TRBD1 (6 bases). V lost 3 bases, J lost 8 bases, and 16 bases lay in between. The germline V gene has CDR1 SGHTA and CDR2 FQGNSA. The CDR3 is 14 amino acids. The CDR3 region has the DNA TGTGCCAGCAGCTTTGGACAGCGACGAAGCGGCTACACCTTC. It translates to CASSFGQRRSGYTF. Combining the CDR3 with reference TRBV7-2 and TRBJ1-2 gives the whole variable domain GAGVSQSPSNKVTEKGKDVELRCDPISGHTALYWYRQSLGQGLEFLIYFQGNSAPDKSGLPSDRFSAERTGGSVSTLTIQRTQQEDSAVYLCASSFGQRRSGYTFGSGTRLTVV.

The chain joins TRBV11-3 to TRBJ1-1; D may be TRBD1 (5 bases). Trimming stripped 10 bases from V and 4 bases from J, with 13 bases between. The CDR3 sequence is 12 residues long. Germline-derived CDR1 and CDR2 are SGHNT and YENEEA. The CDR3 sequence is CATEDKPTEAFF. Written as DNA, the CDR3 is TGTGCCACCGAGGACAAGCCCACTGAAGCTTTCTTT. Together with reference TRBV11-3 and TRBJ1-1, the CDR3 gives the full variable domain: EAGVVQSPRYKIIEKKQPVAFWCNPISGHNTLYWYLQNLGQGPELLIRYENEEAVDDSQLPKDRFSAERLKGVDSTLKIQPAELGDSAVYLCATEDKPTEAFFGQGTRLTVV.

V usage is TRBV27 and J usage is TRBJ2-3; a possible D gene is TRBD1 (5 bases). With 4 bases removed from V and 3 bases from J, the gap between germline ends came to 14 bases. Germline V gene data show CDR1 as MNHEY and CDR2 as SMNVEV (reference sequence). CDR3 length: 15 residues. CDR3 DNA sequence: TGTGCCAGCAGTTCTGAAACAGGTTGGACAGATACGCAGTATTTT. It specifies CASSSETGWTDTQYF.

The chain employs TRBV6-4 and TRBJ2-2; no definite D call. CDR3 length: 14 residues. The germline V gene encodes CDR1 MRHNA and CDR2 SNTAGT. With 3 bases removed from V and 1 base from J, the gap between germline ends came to 6 bases. CDR3 sequence reads: CASSEGRNTGELFF. CDR3 in DNA: TGTGCCAGCAGTGAGGGCCGGAACACCGGGGAGCTGTTTTTT.

This chain uses TRBV7-9 with TRBJ1-1, with 7 positions matching TRBD1. After removal of 3 bases from V and 5 bases from J, the junction contained 3 bases not matched to a gene. CDR1 is SEHNR and CDR2 is FQNEAQ in the germline V gene (reference sequence). This CDR3 has 13 amino acids. CDR3 nucleotide sequence: TGTGCCAGCAGCTTGGGACAGAGTACTGAAGCTTTCTTT. Amino acids: CASSLGQSTEAFF.

The chain uses TRBV7-9 and TRBJ1-5; D is undetermined. V dropped 1 base and J dropped 6 bases, with 7 bases sitting between them. The CDR3 sequence is 13 residues long. CDR1 and CDR2 from the germline V gene are SEHNR and FQNEAQ (reference sequence). As DNA, the CDR3 is TGTGCCAGCAGCTTAGGGTCTATTCAGCCCCAGCATTTT. It specifies CASSLGSIQPQHF.